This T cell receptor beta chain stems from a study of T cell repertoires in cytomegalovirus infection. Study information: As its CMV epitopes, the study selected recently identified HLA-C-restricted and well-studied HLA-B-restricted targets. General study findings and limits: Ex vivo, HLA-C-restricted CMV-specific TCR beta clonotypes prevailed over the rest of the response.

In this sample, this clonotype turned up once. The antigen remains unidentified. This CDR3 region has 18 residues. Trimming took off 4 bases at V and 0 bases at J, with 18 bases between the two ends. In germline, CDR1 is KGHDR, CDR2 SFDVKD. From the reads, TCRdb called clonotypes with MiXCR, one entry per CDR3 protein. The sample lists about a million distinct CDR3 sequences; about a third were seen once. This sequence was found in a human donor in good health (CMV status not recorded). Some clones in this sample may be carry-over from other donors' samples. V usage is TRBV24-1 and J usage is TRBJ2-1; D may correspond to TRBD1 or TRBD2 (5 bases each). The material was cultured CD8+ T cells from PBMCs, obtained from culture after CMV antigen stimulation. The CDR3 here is CATSDGLDTHYSYNEQFF. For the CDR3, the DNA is TGTGCCACCAGTGACGGACTGGACACCCATTACTCCTACAATGAGCAGTTCTTC.